This T cell receptor (beta chain) is from a study of OX40 agonist ivuxolimab in advanced cancers. As for the study in general: Of mixed ages from about 23 to 85 and averaging roughly 64 years, the group was roughly 85% male. Anti-PD-1, anti-PD-L1 or anti-CTLA-4 therapy given earlier was allowed, and 35% to 50% had some. Overall study results and limits: Within 6 weeks, CD4+ and CD8+ blood T cells expanded clonally at 0.1 to 3.0 mg/kg.

Generated by immunoSEQ multiplex PCR, the TCRdb table keeps only in-frame clones and is missing some. In the table there are roughly 60,000 clones, roughly 83% of which are singletons. As regards this clone: Its antigen is as yet unknown.

The receptor comes from an adult with an advanced solid tumor such as melanoma, head and neck, liver or kidney cancer. The starting material was CD4+ or CD8+ T cells sorted from blood, obtained in a trial of the OX40 agonist ivuxolimab.

This CDR3 is CASSQDFDRGYEKLFF. The CDR3 coding sequence is TGCGCCAGCAGCCAAGATTTCGACAGGGGCTATGAAAAACTGTTTTTT. This chain uses TRBV4-1 with TRBJ1-4; 8 bases are a match to TRBD1. The trim removed 0 bases at V and 6 bases at J, leaving 6 bases unmatched. Germline assignment: CDR1 MGHRA and CDR2 YSYEKL. CDR3 length: 16 residues.